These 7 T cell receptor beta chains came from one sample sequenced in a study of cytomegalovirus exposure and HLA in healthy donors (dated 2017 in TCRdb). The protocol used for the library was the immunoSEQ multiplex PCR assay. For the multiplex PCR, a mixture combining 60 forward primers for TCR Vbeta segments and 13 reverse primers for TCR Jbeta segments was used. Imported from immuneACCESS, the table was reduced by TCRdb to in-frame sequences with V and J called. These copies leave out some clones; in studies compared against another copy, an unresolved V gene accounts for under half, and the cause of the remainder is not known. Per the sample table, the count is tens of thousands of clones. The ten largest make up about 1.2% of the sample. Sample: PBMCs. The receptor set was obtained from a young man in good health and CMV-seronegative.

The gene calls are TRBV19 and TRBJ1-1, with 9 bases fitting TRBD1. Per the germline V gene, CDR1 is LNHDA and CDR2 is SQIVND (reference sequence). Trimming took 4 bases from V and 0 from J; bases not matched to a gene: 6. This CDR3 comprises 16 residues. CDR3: CASSRDREPMNTEAFF. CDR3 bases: TGTGCCAGTAGTAGGGACAGGGAACCGATGAACACTGAAGCTTTCTTT. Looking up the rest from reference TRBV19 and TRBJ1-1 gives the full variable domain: DGGITQSPKYLFRKEGQNVTLSCEQNLNHDAMYWYRQDPGQGLRLIYYSQIVNDFQKGDIAEGYSVSREKKESFPLTVTSAQKNPTAFYLCASSRDREPMNTEAFFGQGTRLTVV.

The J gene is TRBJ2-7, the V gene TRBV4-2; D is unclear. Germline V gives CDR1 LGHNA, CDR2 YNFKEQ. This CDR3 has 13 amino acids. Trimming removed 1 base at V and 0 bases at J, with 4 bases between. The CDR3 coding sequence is TGTGCCAGCAGCCAAGCTAGCTCCTACGAGCAGTACTTC. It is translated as CASSQASSYEQYF.

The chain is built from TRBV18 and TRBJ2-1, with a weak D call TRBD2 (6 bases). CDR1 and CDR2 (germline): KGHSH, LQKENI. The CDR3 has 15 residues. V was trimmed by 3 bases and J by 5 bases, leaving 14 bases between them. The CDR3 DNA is TGTGCCAGCTCACCCGGGACTTTTTCCGACAATGAGCAGTTCTTC. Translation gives CASSPGTFSDNEQFF.

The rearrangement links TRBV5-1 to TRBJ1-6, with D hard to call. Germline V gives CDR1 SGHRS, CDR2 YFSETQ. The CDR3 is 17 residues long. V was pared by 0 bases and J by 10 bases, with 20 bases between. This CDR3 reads CASSLVAAGVLGSPLHF. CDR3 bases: TGCGCCAGCAGCTTGGTCGCCGCCGGGGTCCTCGGGTCACCCCTCCACTTT.

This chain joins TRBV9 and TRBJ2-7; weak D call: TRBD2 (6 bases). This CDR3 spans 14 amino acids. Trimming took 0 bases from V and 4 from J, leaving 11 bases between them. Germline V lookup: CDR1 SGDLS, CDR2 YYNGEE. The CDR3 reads CASSVGAGRYEQYF. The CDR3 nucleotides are TGTGCCAGCAGCGTAGGTGCGGGAAGGTACGAGCAGTACTTC.

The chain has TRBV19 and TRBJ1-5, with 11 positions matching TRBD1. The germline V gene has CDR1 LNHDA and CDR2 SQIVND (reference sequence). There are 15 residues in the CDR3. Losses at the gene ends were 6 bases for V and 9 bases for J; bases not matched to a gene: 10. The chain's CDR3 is CASRSGQGAHWPQHF. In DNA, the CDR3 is TGTGCCAGTAGGAGCGGACAGGGGGCGCATTGGCCCCAGCATTTT.

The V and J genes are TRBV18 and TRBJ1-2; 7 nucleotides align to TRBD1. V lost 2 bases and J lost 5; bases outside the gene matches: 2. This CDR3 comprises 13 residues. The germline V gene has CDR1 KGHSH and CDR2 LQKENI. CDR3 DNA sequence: TGTGCCAGCTCACCAAAACAGGGGTATGGCTACACCTTC. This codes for CASSPKQGYGYTF.